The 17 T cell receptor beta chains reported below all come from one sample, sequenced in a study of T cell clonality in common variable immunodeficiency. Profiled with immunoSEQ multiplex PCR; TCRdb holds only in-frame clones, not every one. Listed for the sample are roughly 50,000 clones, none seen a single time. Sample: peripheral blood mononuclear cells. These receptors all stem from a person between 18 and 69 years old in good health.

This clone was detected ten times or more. CDR3 DNA (partial): TGCGCCAGCAGCCCAATCCCGGGGTCAGATACG. It specifies CASSPIPGSDT. The whole CDR3 is CASSPIPGSDTQYF. The rearrangement uses TRBV5-1 and TRBJ2-3; D perhaps matches TRBD2 (5 bases). The read ends 3 residues shy of where the CDR3 ends; the end is completed using the germline J gene. V lost 4 bases and J lost 4, with 13 bases in between. CDR3 length equals 14 residues. Germline assignment: CDR1 SGHRS and CDR2 YFSETQ.

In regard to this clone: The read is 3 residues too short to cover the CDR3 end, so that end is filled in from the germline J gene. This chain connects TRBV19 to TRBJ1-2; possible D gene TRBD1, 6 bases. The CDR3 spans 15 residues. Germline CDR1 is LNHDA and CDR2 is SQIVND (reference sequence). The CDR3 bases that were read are TGTGCCAGTAGGTTAGGGGGGGACTTCCCCGATGAG. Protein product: CASRLGGDFPDE. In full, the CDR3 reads CASRLGGDFPDEYTF. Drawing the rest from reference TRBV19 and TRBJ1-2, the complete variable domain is DGGITQSPKYLFRKEGQNVTLSCEQNLNHDAMYWYRQDPGQGLRLIYYSQIVNDFQKGDIAEGYSVSREKKESFPLTVTSAQKNPTAFYLCASRLGGDFPDEYTFGSGTRLTVV.

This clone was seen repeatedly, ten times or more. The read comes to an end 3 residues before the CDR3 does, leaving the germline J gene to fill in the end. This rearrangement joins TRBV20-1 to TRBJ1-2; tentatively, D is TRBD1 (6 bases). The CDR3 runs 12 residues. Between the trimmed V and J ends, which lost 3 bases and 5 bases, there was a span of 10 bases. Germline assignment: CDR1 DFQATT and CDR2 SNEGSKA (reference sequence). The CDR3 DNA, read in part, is TGCAGTGCTAGTTGGCAGGGGTATGGC. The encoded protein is CSASWQGYG. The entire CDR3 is CSASWQGYGYTF.

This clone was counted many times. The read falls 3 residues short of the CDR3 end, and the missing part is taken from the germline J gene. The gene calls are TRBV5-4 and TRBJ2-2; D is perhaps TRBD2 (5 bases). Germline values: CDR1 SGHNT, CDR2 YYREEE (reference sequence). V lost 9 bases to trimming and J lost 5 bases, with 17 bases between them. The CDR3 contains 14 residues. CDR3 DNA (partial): TGTGCCACACACAGCGGACTGATAACCGGGGAG. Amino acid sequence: CATHSGLITGE. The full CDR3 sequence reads CATHSGLITGELFF.

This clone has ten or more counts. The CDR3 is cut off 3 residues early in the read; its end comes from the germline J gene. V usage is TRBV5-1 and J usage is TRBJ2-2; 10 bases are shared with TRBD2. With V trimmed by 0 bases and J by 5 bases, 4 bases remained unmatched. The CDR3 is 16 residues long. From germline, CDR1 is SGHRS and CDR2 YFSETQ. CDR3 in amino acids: CASSLGMTSGTGELFF. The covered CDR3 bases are TGCGCCAGCAGCTTGGGAATGACTAGCGGGACCGGGGAG.

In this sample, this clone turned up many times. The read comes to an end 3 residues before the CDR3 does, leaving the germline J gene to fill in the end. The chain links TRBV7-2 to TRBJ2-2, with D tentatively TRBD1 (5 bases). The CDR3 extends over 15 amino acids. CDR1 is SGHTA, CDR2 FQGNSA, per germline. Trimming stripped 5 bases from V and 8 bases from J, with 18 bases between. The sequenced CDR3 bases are TGTGCCAGCAGCCTCGGAAGGGGCGACCGAGGGGAG. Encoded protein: CASSLGRGDRGE. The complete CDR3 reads CASSLGRGDRGELFF.

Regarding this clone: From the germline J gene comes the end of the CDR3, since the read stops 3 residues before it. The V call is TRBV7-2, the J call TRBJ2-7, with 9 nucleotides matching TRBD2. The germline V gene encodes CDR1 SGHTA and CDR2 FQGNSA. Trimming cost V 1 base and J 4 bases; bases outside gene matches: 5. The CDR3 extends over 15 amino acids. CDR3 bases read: TGTGCCAGCAGCTTAGGCGGGGGGGGGTTATACGAG. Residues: CASSLGGGGLYE. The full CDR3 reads CASSLGGGGLYEQYF.

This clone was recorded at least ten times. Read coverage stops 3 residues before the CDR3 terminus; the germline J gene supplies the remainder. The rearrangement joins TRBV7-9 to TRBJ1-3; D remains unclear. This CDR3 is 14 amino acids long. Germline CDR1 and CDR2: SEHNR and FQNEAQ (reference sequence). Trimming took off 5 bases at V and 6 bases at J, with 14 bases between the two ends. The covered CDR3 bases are TGTGCCAGCAGCGCGACGGGGTCGGTAAACACC. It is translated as CASSATGSVNT. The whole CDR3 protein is CASSATGSVNTIYF.

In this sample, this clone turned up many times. The CDR3 loop is CASSLEAGSTDTQYF. The covered CDR3 bases are TGCGCCAGCAGCTTGGAAGCGGGAAGCACAGATACG. The rearrangement links TRBV5-1 to TRBJ2-3; 7 nucleotides match TRBD2. The DNA ends 3 residues before the CDR3 does, and the rest of the CDR3 is filled in from the germline J gene. This CDR3 is built from 15 residues. The V gene's germline CDR1 is SGHRS and CDR2 YFSETQ. J gave up 0 bases and V 0 bases, and 1 base lay outside the gene matches.

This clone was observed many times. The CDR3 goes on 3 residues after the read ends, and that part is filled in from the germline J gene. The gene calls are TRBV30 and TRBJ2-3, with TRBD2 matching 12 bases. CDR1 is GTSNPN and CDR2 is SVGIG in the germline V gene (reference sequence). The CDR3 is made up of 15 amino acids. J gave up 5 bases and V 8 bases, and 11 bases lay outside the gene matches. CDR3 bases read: TGTGCCGGATCTAGCGGGAGGGTCCGAGGAGATACG. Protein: CAGSSGRVRGDT. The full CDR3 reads CAGSSGRVRGDTQYF.

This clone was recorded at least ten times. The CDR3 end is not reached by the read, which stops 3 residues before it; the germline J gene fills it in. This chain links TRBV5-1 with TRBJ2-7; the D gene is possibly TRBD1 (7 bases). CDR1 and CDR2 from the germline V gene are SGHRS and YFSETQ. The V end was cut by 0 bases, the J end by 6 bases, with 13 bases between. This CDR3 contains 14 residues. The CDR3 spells CASSLDGTAGEQYF. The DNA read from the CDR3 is TGCGCCAGCAGCTTGGACGGGACAGCGGGCGAG.

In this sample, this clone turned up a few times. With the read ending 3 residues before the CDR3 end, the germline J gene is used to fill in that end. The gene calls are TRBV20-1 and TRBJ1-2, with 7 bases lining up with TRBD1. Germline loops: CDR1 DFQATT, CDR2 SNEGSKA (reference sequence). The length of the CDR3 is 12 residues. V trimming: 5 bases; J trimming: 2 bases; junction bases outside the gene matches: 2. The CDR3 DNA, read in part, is TGCAGTGCTCGGACAGGCAACTATGGC. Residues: CSARTGNYG. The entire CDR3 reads CSARTGNYGYTF.

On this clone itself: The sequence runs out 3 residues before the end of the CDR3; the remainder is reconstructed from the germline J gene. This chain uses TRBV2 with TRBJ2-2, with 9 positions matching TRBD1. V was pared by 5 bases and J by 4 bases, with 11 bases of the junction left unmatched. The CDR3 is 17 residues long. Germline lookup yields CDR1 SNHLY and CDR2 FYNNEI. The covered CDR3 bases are TGTGCCAGCAGTTACAGGGGGCTCGTTTTGAGCACCGGGGAG. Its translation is CASSYRGLVLSTGE. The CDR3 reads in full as CASSYRGLVLSTGELFF.

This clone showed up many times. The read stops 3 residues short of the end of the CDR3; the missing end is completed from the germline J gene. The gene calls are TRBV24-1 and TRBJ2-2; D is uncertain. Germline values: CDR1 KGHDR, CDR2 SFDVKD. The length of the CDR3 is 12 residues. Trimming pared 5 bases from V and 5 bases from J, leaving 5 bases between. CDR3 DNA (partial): TGTGCCACCAGTGCGAGGACCGGGGAG. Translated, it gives CATSARTGE. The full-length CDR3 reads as CATSARTGELFF.

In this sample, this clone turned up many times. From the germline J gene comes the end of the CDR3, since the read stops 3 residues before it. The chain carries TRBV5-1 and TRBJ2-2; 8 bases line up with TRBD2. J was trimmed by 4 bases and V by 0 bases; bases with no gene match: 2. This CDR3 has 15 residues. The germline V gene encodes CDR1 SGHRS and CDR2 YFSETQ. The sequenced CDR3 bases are TGCGCCAGCAGCTTGGCCGGGGGGGGCACCGGGGAG. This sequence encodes CASSLAGGGTGE. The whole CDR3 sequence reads CASSLAGGGTGELFF.

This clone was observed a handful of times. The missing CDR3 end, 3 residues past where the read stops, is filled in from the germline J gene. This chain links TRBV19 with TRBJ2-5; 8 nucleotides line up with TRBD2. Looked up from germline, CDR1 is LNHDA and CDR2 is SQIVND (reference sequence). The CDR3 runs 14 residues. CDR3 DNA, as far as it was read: TGTGCCAGTAGGATAAGCGGGAGTACAGATACC. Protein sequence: CASRISGSTDT. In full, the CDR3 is CASRISGSTDTQYF.

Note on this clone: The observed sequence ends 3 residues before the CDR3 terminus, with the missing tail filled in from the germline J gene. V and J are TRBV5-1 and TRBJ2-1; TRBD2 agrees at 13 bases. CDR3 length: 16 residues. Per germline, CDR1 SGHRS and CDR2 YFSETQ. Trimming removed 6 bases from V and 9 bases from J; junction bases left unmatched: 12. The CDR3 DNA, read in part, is TGCGCCAGCACGGCAGTACTAGCGGGAGGGCGGAGTGAG. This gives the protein CASTAVLAGGRSE. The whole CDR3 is CASTAVLAGGRSEQFF.